Below are 9 T cell receptor beta chains sequenced from a single sample in a study of blood T cell repertoires in COVID-19 (dated by TCRdb to between 2020 and 2021). Library preparation used the immunoSEQ multiplex PCR assay. Held by TCRdb, this immuneACCESS table contains in-frame sequences only and omits some clones. Under half of the omission traces to an unresolved V gene where checked; the cause of the rest is unknown. Counted in this sample were some 110,000 clones; roughly 80% of them appeared once. About 3.3% of the sample comes from the top ten. The specimen sequenced was peripheral blood. The receptors here all came from a woman aged 80 or over with active or convalescent COVID-19.

In its sample, this clone was seen a few times. The J gene is TRBJ1-2, the V gene TRBV30; D not resolved. The CDR3 totals 13 residues. The germline V gene encodes CDR1 GTSNPN and CDR2 SVGIG (reference sequence). Trimming cost V 0 bases and J 0 bases, with 5 bases left between them. CDR3 region: CAWSVGANYGYTF. As DNA, the CDR3 is TGTGCCTGGAGTGTCGGAGCTAACTATGGCTACACCTTC. The full variable domain, its missing parts supplied by reference TRBV30 and TRBJ1-2, is SQTIHQWPATLVQPVGSPLSLECTVEGTSNPNLYWYRQAAGRGLQLLFYSVGIGQISSEVPQNLSASRPQDRQFILSSKKLLLSDSGFYLCAWSVGANYGYTFGSGTRLTVV.

This clone showed up just once. The chain uses TRBV6-2 or TRBV6-3 and TRBJ2-4; 8 bases map to TRBD2. The CDR3 is 18 residues long. Germline CDR1 and CDR2: MNHEY and SVGEGT. Germline trimming cut 4 bases from V and 0 bases from J; bases unmatched to any gene: 11. This chain's CDR3 is CASSSPVVAGIAKNIQYF. The DNA for the CDR3 is TGTGCCAGCAGTTCCCCCGTGGTAGCGGGAATAGCCAAAAACATTCAGTACTTC.

This chain uses TRBV7-8 with TRBJ1-5; D is possibly TRBD1 (5 bases). The CDR3 is 14 amino acids. Germline CDR1 reads SGHVS; CDR2 reads FQNEAQ. With 4 bases removed from V and 7 bases from J, the gap between germline ends came to 14 bases. The CDR3 loop reads CASSYGGEGQPQHF. The DNA for the CDR3 is TGTGCCAGCAGCTACGGAGGGGAAGGCCAGCCCCAGCATTTT.

The chain uses TRBV7-2 and TRBJ1-6; 7 positions match TRBD1. The CDR3 loop spans 15 amino acids. In germline, CDR1 is SGHTA, CDR2 FQGNSA. The J segment lost 11 bases and the V segment lost 0 bases, leaving 7 bases of the junction unmatched. CDR3 sequence reads: CASSLARGQVPPLHF. In nucleotides, the CDR3 is TGTGCCAGCAGCTTAGCGCGCGGACAGGTCCCACCCCTCCACTTT.

This clone was counted only a few times. Distinct nucleotide sequences in the sample also encode this CDR3. The chain joins TRBV5-6 to TRBJ2-2; D is unclear. V lost 2 bases to trimming and J lost 0 bases, with 8 bases between them. The length of the CDR3 is 15 residues. Germline V gene sequence: CDR1 SGHDT, CDR2 YYEEEE. Here the CDR3 reads CASSLGGTNTGELFF. CDR3 sequence (DNA): TGTGCCAGCAGCTTAGGCGGAACGAACACCGGGGAGCTGTTTTTT.

This clone was seen more than once but under ten times. This chain links TRBV27 with TRBJ1-5; D uncertain. Trimming removed 6 bases at V and 1 base at J, with 19 bases between. The CDR3 extends over 17 amino acids. Germline V lookup: CDR1 MNHEY, CDR2 SMNVEV (reference sequence). Here the CDR3 reads CASRIEEHEVSNQPQHF. The DNA of the CDR3 is TGTGCCAGCAGAATAGAGGAACACGAGGTAAGCAATCAGCCCCAGCATTTT.

V and J are TRBV29-1 and TRBJ2-3, with TRBD1 identical over 7 bases. The germline V gene encodes CDR1 SQVTM and CDR2 ANQGSEA. There are 16 residues in the CDR3. Trimming removed 6 bases from V and 0 bases from J; junction bases left unmatched: 12. CDR3 amino acids: CSVDNTGQSSTDTQYF. CDR3 nucleotides: TGCAGCGTAGACAATACGGGACAGTCTAGCACAGATACGCAGTATTTT.

The rearrangement links TRBV5-6 to TRBJ2-5, with D tentatively TRBD2 (6 bases). From germline, CDR1 is SGHDT and CDR2 YYEEEE. V gave up 6 bases and J gave up 2 bases, with 14 bases separating them. The CDR3 runs 14 residues. The CDR3 DNA sequence: TGTGCCAGCACCAACGGCCGGGGGCAAGAGACCCAGTACTTC. Its translation is CASTNGRGQETQYF. Using reference TRBV5-6 and TRBJ2-5 for the parts outside the CDR3, the full variable domain is DAGVTQSPTHLIKTRGQQVTLRCSPKSGHDTVSWYQQALGQGPQFIFQYYEEEERQRGNFPDRFSGHQFPNYSSELNVNALLLGDSALYLCASTNGRGQETQYFGPGTRLLVL.

Written as DNA, the CDR3 is TGTGCCAGCAGCGTCGGAACAGGGGTTGGCAATCAGCCCCAGCATTTT. It encodes CASSVGTGVGNQPQHF. The chain uses TRBV9 and TRBJ1-5; TRBD1 aligns across 7 bases. After removal of 2 bases from V and 2 bases from J, the junction contained 7 bases not matched to a gene. Germline V CDR1 and CDR2: SGDLS, YYNGEE. This CDR3 is built from 16 residues.